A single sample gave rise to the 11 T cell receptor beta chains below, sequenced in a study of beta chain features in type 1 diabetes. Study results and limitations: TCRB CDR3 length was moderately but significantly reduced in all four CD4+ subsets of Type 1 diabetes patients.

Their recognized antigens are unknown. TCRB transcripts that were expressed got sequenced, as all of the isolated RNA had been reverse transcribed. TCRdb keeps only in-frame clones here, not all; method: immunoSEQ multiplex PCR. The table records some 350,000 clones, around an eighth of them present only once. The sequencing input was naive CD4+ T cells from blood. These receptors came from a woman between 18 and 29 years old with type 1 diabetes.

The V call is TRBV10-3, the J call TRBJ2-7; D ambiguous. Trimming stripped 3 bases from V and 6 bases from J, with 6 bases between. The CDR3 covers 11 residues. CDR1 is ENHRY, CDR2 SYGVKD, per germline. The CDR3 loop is CAISDTSEQYF. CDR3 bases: TGTGCCATCAGTGATACCAGCGAGCAGTACTTC.

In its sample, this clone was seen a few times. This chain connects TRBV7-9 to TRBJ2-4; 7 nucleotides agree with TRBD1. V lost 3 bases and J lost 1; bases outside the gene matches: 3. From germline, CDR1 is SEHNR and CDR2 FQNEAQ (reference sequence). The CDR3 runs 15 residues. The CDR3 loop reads CASSFQQGAKNIQYF. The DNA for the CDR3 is TGTGCCAGCAGCTTTCAACAGGGGGCCAAAAACATTCAGTACTTC.

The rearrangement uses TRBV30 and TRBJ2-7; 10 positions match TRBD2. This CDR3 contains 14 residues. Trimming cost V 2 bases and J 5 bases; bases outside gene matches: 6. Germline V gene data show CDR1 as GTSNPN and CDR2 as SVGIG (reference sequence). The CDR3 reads CAWSPSGSRHEQYV. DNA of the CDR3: TGTGCCTGGAGTCCTAGCGGGAGTCGCCACGAGCAGTACGTC.

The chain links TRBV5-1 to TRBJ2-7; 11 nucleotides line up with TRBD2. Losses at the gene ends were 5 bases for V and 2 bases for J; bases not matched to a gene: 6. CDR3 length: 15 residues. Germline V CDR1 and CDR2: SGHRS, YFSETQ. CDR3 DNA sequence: TGCGCCAGCAGTCCCGGGACTAGCGGTACCTACGAGCAGTACTTC. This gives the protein CASSPGTSGTYEQYF.

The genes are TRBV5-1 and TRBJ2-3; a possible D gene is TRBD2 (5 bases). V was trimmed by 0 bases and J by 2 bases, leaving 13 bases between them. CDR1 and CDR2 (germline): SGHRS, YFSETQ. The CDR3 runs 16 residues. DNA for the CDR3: TGCGCCAGCAGCTTGGTACCAGCGGAATACACAGATACGCAGTATTTT. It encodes CASSLVPAEYTDTQYF.

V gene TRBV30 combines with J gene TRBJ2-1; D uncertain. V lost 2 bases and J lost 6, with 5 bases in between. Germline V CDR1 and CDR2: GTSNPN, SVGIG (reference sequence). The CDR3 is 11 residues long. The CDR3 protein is CAWSFGNEQFF. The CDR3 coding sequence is TGTGCCTGGAGTTTCGGCAATGAGCAGTTCTTC.

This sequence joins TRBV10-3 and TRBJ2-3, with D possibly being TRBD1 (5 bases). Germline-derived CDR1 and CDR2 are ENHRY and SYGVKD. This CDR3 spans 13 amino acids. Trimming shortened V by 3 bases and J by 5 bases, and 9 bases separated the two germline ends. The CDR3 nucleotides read TGTGCCATCAGTGACAGGGAAAGAGATACGCAGTATTTT. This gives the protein CAISDRERDTQYF.

The CDR3 loop is CASSLTGAEAFF. CDR3 bases: TGTGCCAGCAGCCTGACGGGGGCTGAAGCTTTCTTT. The gene calls are TRBV28 and TRBJ1-1; D might be TRBD1 (5 bases). The CDR3 runs to 12 residues. Germline values: CDR1 MDHEN, CDR2 SYDVKM. Between the trimmed V and J ends, which lost 6 bases and 6 bases, there was a span of 11 bases.

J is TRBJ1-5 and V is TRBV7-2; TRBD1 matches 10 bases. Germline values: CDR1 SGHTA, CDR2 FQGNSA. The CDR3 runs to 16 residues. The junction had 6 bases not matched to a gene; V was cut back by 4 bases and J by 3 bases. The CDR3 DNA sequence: TGTGCCAGCAGCTCGACGACAGGGGGCGTCAATCAGCCCCAGCATTTT. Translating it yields CASSSTTGGVNQPQHF.

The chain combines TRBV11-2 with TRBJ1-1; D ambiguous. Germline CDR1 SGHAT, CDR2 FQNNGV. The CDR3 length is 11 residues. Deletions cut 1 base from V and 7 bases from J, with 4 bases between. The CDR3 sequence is CASSLGGEAFF. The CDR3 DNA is TGTGCCAGCAGCTTAGGCGGTGAAGCTTTCTTT.

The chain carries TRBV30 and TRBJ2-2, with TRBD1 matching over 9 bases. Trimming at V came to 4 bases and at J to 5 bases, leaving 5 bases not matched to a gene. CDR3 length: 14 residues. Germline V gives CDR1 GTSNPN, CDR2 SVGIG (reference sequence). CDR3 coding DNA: TGTGCCTGGATCGGGACAGGGCTAACCGGGGAGCTGTTTTTT. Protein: CAWIGTGLTGELFF.